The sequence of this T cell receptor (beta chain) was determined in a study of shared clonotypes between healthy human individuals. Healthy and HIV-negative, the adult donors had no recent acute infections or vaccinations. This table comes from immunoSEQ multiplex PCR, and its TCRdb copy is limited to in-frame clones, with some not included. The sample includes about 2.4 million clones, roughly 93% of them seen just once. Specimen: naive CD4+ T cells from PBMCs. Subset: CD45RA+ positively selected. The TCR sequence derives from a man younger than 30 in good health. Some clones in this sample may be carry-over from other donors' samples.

The DNA for the CDR3 is TGTGCCAGCAGCCCCCCCGGGACAGCCATTAACTATGGCTACACCTTC. Its protein product is CASSPPGTAINYGYTF. The chain is built from TRBV11-2 and TRBJ1-2, with 7 positions matching TRBD1. Looked up from germline, CDR1 is SGHAT and CDR2 is FQNNGV. V lost 5 bases to trimming and J lost 1 base; unmatched junction nucleotides: 10. The length of the CDR3 is 16 residues.